Shown below are 3 T cell receptor beta chains from a single sample sequenced in a study of identical twins. TCRdb reanalysed the 5' RACE reads using MiXCR and keeps one entry per CDR3 protein. The sample holds around 960,000 distinct CDR3 sequences; approximately 13% are singletons and the top ten take 1.5% to 2%. The same sample was also studied in work on yellow fever vaccine responses in identical twins.

Sequencing input: PBMCs. Receptors were obtained from a woman between 18 and 29 years old in good health.

Concerning this clonotype itself: The junction does not match germline at one end; this may be a read error. The rearrangement uses TRBV7-8 and TRBJ2-5; 8 bases match TRBD2. Germline CDR1 and CDR2: SGHVS and FQNEAQ. The CDR3 totals 13 residues. This CDR3 is CASHSFLREGSHF. The CDR3 region has the DNA TGTGCCAGCCACAGCTTTTTACGGGAGGGTAGTCACTTC.

The chain joins TRBV7-8 to TRBJ2-3, with 8 nucleotides matching TRBD2. The CDR3 contains 20 residues. V lost 1 base and J lost 2; bases outside the gene matches: 17. Germline lookup yields CDR1 SGHVS and CDR2 FQNEAQ. CDR3 amino acids: CASSLEPPGLARVFTDTQYF. The CDR3 bases are TGTGCCAGCAGCTTAGAGCCCCCCGGACTAGCACGTGTTTTCACAGATACGCAGTATTTT.

The J gene is TRBJ2-1, the V gene TRBV6-4; either TRBD1 or TRBD2 may fit D (5 bases each). Between the trimmed V and J ends, which lost 3 bases and 9 bases, there was a span of 18 bases. The CDR3 runs 15 residues. Germline CDR1 MRHNA, CDR2 SNTAGT. The CDR3 nucleotides are TGTGCCAGCAGTGATGGCCCAGGGAGATTCAGTGAGCAGTTCTTC. As protein: CASSDGPGRFSEQFF.